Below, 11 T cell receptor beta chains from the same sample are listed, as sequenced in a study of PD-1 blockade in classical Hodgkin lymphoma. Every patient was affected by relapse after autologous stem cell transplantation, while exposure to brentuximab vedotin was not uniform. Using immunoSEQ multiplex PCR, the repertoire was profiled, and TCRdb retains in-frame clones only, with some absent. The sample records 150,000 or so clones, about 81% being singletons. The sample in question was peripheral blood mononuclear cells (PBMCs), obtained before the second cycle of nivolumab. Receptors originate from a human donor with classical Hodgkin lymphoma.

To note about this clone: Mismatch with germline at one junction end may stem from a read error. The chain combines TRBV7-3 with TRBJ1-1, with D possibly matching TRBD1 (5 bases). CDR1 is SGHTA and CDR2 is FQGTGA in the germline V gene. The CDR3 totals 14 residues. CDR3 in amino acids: CVSSLTTENTEAFF. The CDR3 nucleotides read TGTGTCAGCAGCTTGACGACAGAGAACACTGAAGCTTTCTTT. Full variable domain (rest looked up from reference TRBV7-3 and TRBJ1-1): GAGVSQTPSNKVTEKGKYVELRCDPISGHTALYWYRQSLGQGPEFLIYFQGTGAADDSGLPNDRFFAVRPEGSVSTLKIQRTERGDSAVYLCVSSLTTENTEAFFGQGTRLTVV.

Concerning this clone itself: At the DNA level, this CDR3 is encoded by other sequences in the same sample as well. As DNA, the CDR3 is TGTGCCAGCAGTTACTCAGGGACAGGGCAAGAGACCCAGTACTTC. Translated: CASSYSGTGQETQYF. The rearrangement links TRBV6-5 to TRBJ2-5; TRBD1 matches at 9 bases. The CDR3 length is 15 residues. The J segment lost 2 bases and the V segment lost 0 bases, leaving 1 base of the junction unmatched. In germline, CDR1 is MNHEY, CDR2 SVGAGI.

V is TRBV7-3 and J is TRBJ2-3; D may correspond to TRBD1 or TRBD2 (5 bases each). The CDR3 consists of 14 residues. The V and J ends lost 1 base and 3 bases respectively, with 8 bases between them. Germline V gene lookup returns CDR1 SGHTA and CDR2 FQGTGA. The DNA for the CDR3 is TGTGCCAGCAGCTTAATTGGGGGAACAGATACGCAGTATTTT. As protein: CASSLIGGTDTQYF.

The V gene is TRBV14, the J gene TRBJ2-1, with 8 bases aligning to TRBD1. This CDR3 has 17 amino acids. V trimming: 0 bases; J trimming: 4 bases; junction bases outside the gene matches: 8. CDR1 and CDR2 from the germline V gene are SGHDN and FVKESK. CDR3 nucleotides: TGTGCCAGCAGCCAAGATAGGTCGGGACAGGCTTACAATGAGCAGTTCTTC. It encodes CASSQDRSGQAYNEQFF.

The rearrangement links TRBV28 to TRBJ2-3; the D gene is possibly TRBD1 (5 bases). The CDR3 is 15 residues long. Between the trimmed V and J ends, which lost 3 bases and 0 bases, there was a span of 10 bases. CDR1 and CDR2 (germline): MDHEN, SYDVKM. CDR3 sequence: CASSLTEPSTDTQYF. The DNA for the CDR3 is TGTGCCAGCAGTTTGACAGAGCCTAGCACAGATACGCAGTATTTT.

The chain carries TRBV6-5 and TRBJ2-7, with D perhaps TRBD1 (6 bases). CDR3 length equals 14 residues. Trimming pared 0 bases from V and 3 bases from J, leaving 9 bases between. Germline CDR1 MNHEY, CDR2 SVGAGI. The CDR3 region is CASSYSDRNYEQYF. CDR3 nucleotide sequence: TGTGCCAGCAGTTACTCCGACAGGAACTACGAGCAGTACTTC.

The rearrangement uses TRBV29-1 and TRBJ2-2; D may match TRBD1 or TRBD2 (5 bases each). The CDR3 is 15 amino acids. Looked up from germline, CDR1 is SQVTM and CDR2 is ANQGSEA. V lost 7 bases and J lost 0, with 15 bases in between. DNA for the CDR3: TGCAGCGCCGATACGGGACCATCGAACACCGGGGAGCTGTTTTTT. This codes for CSADTGPSNTGELFF.

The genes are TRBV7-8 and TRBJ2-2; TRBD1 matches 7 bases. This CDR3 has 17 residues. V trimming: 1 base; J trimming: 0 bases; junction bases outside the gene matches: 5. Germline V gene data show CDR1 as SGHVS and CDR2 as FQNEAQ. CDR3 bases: TGTGCCAGCAGCTTAGGAAACAGGGGACCGAACACCGGGGAGCTGTTTTTT. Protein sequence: CASSLGNRGPNTGELFF.

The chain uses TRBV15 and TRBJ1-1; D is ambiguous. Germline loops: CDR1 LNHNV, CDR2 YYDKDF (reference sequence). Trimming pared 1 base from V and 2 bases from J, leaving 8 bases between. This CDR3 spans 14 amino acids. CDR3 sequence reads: CATSRGKSNTEAFF. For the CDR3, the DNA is TGTGCCACCAGCAGAGGGAAGAGTAACACTGAAGCTTTCTTT.

In DNA, the CDR3 is TGTGCCAGCAGACCTCTTGGCAGGGGGATCGACGAGCAGTACTTC. This encodes CASRPLGRGIDEQYF. V gene TRBV28 combines with J gene TRBJ2-7; 7 positions agree with TRBD1. The germline V gene has CDR1 MDHEN and CDR2 SYDVKM. CDR3 length: 15 amino acids. Losses at the gene ends were 6 bases for V and 5 bases for J; bases not matched to a gene: 13.

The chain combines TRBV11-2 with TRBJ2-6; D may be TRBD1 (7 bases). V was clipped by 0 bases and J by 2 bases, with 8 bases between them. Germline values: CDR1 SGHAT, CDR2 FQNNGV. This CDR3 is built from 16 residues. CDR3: CASSLDRGAGANVLTF. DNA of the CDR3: TGTGCCAGCAGCTTAGACAGGGGGGCTGGGGCCAACGTCCTGACTTTC.